This T cell receptor beta chain was captured in a study of blood T cell repertoires in COVID-19. Trimming shortened V by 5 bases and J by 4 bases, and 14 bases separated the two germline ends. In germline, CDR1 is SGHAT, CDR2 FQNNGV. This CDR3 has 15 amino acids. The protocol was immunoSEQ multiplex PCR, while the TCRdb copy is restricted to in-frame clones and leaves out a portion. There are some 150,000 clones in the sample; roughly nine tenths occur only once, and around 1.5% lies in the top ten. The chain joins TRBV11-2 to TRBJ1-4; D possibly corresponds to TRBD1 (5 bases). Source material: peripheral blood. The clonotype comes from a human donor in a cohort sampled during active COVID-19. CDR3 DNA sequence: TGTGCCAGCAGCGCAGGCACAGGCATTAATGAAAAACTGTTTTTT. This translates into CASSAGTGINEKLFF. Full variable domain (remainder filled in from reference TRBV11-2 and TRBJ1-4): EAGVAQSPRYKIIEKRQSVAFWCNPISGHATLYWYQQILGQGPKLLIQFQNNGVVDDSQLPKDRFSAERLKGVDSTLKIQPAKLEDSAVYLCASSAGTGINEKLFFGSGTQLSVL.